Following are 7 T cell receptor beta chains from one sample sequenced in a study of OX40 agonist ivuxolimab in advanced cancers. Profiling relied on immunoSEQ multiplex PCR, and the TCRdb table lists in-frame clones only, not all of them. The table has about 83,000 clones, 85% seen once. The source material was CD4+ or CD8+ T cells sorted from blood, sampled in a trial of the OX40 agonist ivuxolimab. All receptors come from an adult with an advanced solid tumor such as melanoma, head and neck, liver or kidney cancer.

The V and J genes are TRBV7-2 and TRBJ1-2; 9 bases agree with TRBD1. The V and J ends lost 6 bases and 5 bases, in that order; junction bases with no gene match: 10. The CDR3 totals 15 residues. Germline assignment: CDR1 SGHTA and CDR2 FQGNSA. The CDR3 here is CASRPTGGAGYGYTF. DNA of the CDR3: TGTGCCAGCAGACCCACAGGGGGCGCGGGGTATGGCTACACCTTC.

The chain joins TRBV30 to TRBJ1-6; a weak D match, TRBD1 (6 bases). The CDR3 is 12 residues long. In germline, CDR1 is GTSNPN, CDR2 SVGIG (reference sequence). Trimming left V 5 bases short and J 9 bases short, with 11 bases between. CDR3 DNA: TGTGCCTGGGGGGGGCGGGTTTCACCCCTCCACTTT. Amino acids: CAWGGRVSPLHF.

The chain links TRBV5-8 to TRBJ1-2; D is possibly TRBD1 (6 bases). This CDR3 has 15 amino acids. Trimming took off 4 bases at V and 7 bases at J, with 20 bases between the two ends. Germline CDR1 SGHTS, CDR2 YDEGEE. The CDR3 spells CASSPHVQGHSGYTF. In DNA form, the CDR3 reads TGTGCCAGCAGCCCCCATGTCCAGGGGCATTCTGGCTACACCTTC.

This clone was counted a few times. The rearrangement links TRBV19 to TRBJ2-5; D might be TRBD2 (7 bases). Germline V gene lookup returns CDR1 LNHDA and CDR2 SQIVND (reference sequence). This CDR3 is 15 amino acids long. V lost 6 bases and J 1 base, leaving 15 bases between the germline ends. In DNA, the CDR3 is TGTGCCAGTAGAGGGGGGACTATGGCCCAAGAGACCCAGTACTTC. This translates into CASRGGTMAQETQYF.

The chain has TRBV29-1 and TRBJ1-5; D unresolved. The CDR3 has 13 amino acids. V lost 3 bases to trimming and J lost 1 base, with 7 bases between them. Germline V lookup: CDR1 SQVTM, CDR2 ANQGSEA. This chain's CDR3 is CSVEFSSNQPQHF. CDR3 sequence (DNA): TGCAGCGTTGAGTTTTCCAGCAATCAGCCCCAGCATTTT.

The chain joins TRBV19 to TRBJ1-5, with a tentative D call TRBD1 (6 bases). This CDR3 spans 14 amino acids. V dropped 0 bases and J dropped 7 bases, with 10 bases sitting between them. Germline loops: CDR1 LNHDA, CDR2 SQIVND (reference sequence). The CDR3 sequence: CASSIEQGGQPQHF. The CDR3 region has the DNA TGTGCCAGTAGTATAGAACAGGGAGGACAGCCCCAGCATTTT. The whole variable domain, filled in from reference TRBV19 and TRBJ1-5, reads DGGITQSPKYLFRKEGQNVTLSCEQNLNHDAMYWYRQDPGQGLRLIYYSQIVNDFQKGDIAEGYSVSREKKESFPLTVTSAQKNPTAFYLCASSIEQGGQPQHFGDGTRLSIL.

The CDR3 DNA is TGCAGCGTTACGAGACAGACGGGCGATACGCAGTATTTT. Its protein product is CSVTRQTGDTQYF. The gene calls are TRBV29-1 and TRBJ2-3; maybe TRBD1 (5 bases). The germline V gene has CDR1 SQVTM and CDR2 ANQGSEA. The ends were cut back, 5 bases at V and 6 bases at J, with 15 bases in the middle. This CDR3 contains 13 residues.